This TCR beta chain emerged from a study of PD-L1 blockade in urothelial cancer. Study summary: Patients initiated atezolizumab in the mid-2010s at 1,200 mg intravenously every 3 weeks. The analyses of blood took place 3 weeks (second dose) and 6 weeks after treatment start. Typically, measured as a median, blood samples had 141,255 T cells. Study results and caveats: Enhanced expansion of tumor-associated blood clones at 3 weeks characterized durable-benefit patients.

In regard to this clone: What it recognizes is unknown.

Produced via immunoSEQ multiplex PCR; TCRdb's table is partial and in-frame only. The sample lists about 130,000 clones; about 88% were seen once. Described time point: pretreatment peripheral blood. The CDR3 length is 16 residues. Germline V CDR1 and CDR2: MGHDK, SYGVNS. Trimming took 5 bases from V and 6 from J; bases not matched to a gene: 10. Specimen: PBMCs, collected around atezolizumab (anti-PD-L1) treatment. This receptor was identified in a man over 45 with urothelial cancer. The rearrangement links TRBV25-1 to TRBJ2-1; 10 nucleotides line up with TRBD2. As DNA, the CDR3 is TGTGCCAGCAGTACCCGGAGCGGGAGGGCCAGCAATGAGCAGTTCTTC. Translation: CASSTRSGRASNEQFF.